The source of this T cell receptor (beta chain) is a study of T-cell reconstitution after alpha-beta-depleted transplantation in children. TCRbeta library preparation incorporated unique molecular identifiers. One entry per CDR3 protein, called by TCRdb with MiXCR from the PCR reads. This table holds fewer than 1 million distinct CDR3 sequences, roughly 15% found once. Study-level points and caveats: Reportedly, roughly two months post-transplant, alpha-beta T cells arose from several hundred expanded graft clones. After one year, T-cell counts and TCRbeta diversity mostly came from new T cells.

V was pared by 6 bases and J by 3 bases, with 17 bases between. This CDR3 contains 15 residues. Germline lookup yields CDR1 ENHRY and CDR2 SYGVKD. This clonotype was observed a handful of times. Its target is not known. The sequenced sample was PBMCs, mostly from graft donor cells, obtained 360 days after TCRalphabeta/CD19-depleted stem cell transplant. The source is a male patient between 5 and 17 years old who had a stem cell transplant for acute lymphoblastic leukemia, so the T cells may come from the graft donor. The chain recombines TRBV10-3 with TRBJ1-1, with D perhaps TRBD1 (5 bases). CDR3 protein: CAIRDPGWGDTEAFF. Here the CDR3 DNA reads TGTGCCATCAGGGACCCGGGGTGGGGCGACACTGAAGCTTTCTTT.